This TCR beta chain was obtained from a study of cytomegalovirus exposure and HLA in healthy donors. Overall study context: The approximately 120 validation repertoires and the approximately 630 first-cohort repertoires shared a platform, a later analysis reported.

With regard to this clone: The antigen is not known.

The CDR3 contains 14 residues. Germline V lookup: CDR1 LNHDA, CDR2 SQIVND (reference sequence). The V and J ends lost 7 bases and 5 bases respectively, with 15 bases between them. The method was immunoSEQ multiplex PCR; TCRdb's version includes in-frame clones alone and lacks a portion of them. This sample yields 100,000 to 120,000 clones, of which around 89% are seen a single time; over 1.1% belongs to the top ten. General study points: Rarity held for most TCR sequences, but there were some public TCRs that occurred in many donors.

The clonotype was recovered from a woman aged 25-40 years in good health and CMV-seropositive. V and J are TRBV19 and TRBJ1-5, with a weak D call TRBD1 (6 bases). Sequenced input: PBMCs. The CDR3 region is CASIRGPGDQPQHF. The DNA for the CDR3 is TGTGCCAGTATAAGGGGACCAGGGGATCAGCCCCAGCATTTT.